A selection of T cell receptor beta chains follows, all from one sample in a study of cytomegalovirus exposure and HLA in healthy donors. The protocol was immunoSEQ multiplex PCR, while the TCRdb copy is restricted to in-frame clones and leaves out a portion. The sample consists of more than 85,000 clones, approximately 87% of them appearing once. The sequencing sample was made of PBMCs. Source of these receptors: a man aged 40-49 years in good health and CMV-seronegative. Both conserved end residues are part of each CDR3. The D gene is left open where the match is weak. Rows give clone size only sometimes, using once, few, many, or a class for an expanded clone.

>-|TRBV5-4|TRBJ2-6|-
CASSLVAGAAGANVLTF
TGTGCCAGCAGCTTGGTAGCAGGGGCGGCTGGGGCCAACGTCCTGACTTTC
>TRBD1|TRBV5-1|TRBJ2-1|-
CASSLADRVWDNEQFF
TGCGCCAGCAGCCTAGCCGACAGGGTTTGGGACAATGAGCAGTTCTTC
>-|TRBV4-3|TRBJ1-2|-
CASSQDSQASNYGYTF
TGCGCCAGCAGCCAAGATTCCCAGGCTTCTAACTATGGCTACACCTTC
>TRBD2|TRBV5-1|TRBJ2-2|few
CASSLAFAGGLTGELFF
TGCGCCAGCAGCTTGGCCTTCGCGGGGGGGCTAACCGGGGAGCTGTTTTTT
>-|TRBV13|TRBJ1-6|-
CASSAGLHSPLHF
TGTGCCAGCAGCGCAGGACTGCATTCACCCCTCCACTTT
>-|TRBV4-3|TRBJ2-3|once
CASSQQGGGTDTQYF
TGCGCCAGCAGCCAACAGGGAGGTGGCACAGATACGCAGTATTTT
>-|TRBV6-5|TRBJ2-3|-
CATSTNLADTQYF
TGTGCTACTTCTACTAATCTTGCAGATACGCAGTATTTT
>TRBD1|TRBV7-6|TRBJ2-5|-
CASSLQGAETQYF
TGTGCCAGCAGCCTACAGGGGGCGGAGACCCAGTACTTC
>-|TRBV5-1|TRBJ2-7|-
CASSFFQGTYEQYF
TGCGCCAGCAGCTTTTTTCAGGGTACCTACGAGCAGTACTTC
>TRBD2|TRBV9|TRBJ2-1|-
CASSVLGLAGGSVNEQFF
TGTGCCAGCAGCGTACTGGGACTAGCGGGAGGTTCTGTGAATGAGCAGTTCTTC
>-|TRBV11-2|TRBJ2-3|-
CASRGSSTDTQYF
TGTGCCAGCAGGGGCTCTAGCACAGATACGCAGTATTTT
>-|TRBV29-1|TRBJ1-3|-
CSVEPGETGNTIYF
TGCAGCGTTGAACCGGGGGAAACCGGAAACACCATATATTTT
>TRBD1|TRBV7-9|TRBJ1-4|once
CASSPPGTGAVEKLFF
TGTGCCAGCAGCCCTCCAGGGACAGGGGCTGTAGAAAAACTGTTTTTT
>-|TRBV27|TRBJ2-3|once
CASSLGTQQNTQYF
TGTGCCAGCAGTCTCGGGACACAACAGAATACGCAGTATTTT
>-|TRBV12-1|TRBJ2-5|-
CASRPGGETQYF
TGTGCCAGCAGACCCGGAGGTGAGACCCAGTACTTC
>-|TRBV29-1|TRBJ2-7|few
CSVEGGAGTTYEQYF
TGCAGCGTTGAAGGCGGGGCTGGGACCACCTACGAGCAGTACTTC
>TRBD2|TRBV10-3|TRBJ2-3|-
CAISESRTSGTDTQYF
TGTGCCATCAGTGAGTCGCGGACTAGCGGCACAGATACGCAGTATTTT
>-|TRBV4-3|TRBJ2-1|few
CASSQGPPTNEQFF
TGCGCCAGCAGCCAAGGTCCTCCTACCAATGAGCAGTTCTTC
>-|TRBV30|TRBJ1-2|-
CAWSDDIYGYTF
TGTGCCTGGAGTGATGACATATATGGCTACACCTTC
>-|TRBV7-9|TRBJ1-1|once
CASSLGERGGDTEAFF
TGTGCCAGCAGCTTGGGGGAAAGGGGAGGGGACACTGAAGCTTTCTTT
>TRBD1|TRBV5-4|TRBJ1-2|few
CASSLWGQGRTF
TGTGCCAGCAGCTTGTGGGGACAGGGGAGGACCTTC
>TRBD2|TRBV10-3|TRBJ2-3|-
CAISEGAGLAGGQNTDTQYF
TGTGCCATCAGTGAGGGTGCGGGGCTAGCGGGGGGGCAGAACACAGATACGCAGTATTTT
>TRBD1|TRBV6-1|TRBJ1-2|-
CASSAPGQGVPNYGYTF
TGTGCCAGCAGTGCCCCGGGACAGGGGGTTCCTAACTATGGCTACACCTTC
>TRBD1|TRBV5-6|TRBJ1-2|-
CASSPLDRENYGYTF
TGTGCCAGCAGCCCTCTGGACAGGGAAAACTATGGCTACACCTTC
>TRBD2|TRBV4-1|TRBJ2-7|-
CASSHGTSGGYEQYF
TGCGCCAGCAGCCACGGGACTAGCGGGGGATACGAGCAGTACTTC
>-|TRBV15|TRBJ1-6|-
CATSRVSGGHSPLHF
TGTGCCACCAGCAGAGTTTCGGGGGGGCATTCACCCCTCCACTTT
>-|TRBV11-2|TRBJ1-6|-
CASSTINSPLHF
TGTGCCAGTTCGACAATAAACTCACCCCTCCACTTT
>-|TRBV10-2|TRBJ2-2|-
CASRGQKTGELFF
TGCGCCAGTCGAGGACAGAAAACCGGGGAGCTGTTTTTT
>-|TRBV25-1|TRBJ2-1|once
CASSERGTGSYNEQFF
TGTGCCAGCAGTGAGCGGGGGACAGGTTCCTACAATGAGCAGTTCTTC
>TRBD1|TRBV5-4|TRBJ2-7|-
CASSLRLTGDDEQYF
TGTGCCAGCAGCTTGAGGCTTACAGGGGATGACGAGCAGTACTTC
>TRBD1|TRBV2|TRBJ1-2|-
CASSEWSWDRGYGYTF
TGTGCCAGCAGTGAATGGAGTTGGGACAGGGGATATGGCTACACCTTC
>-|TRBV4-2|TRBJ1-1|-
CASSQDGGNTETFF
TGTGCCAGCAGCCAAGACGGGGGGAACACTGAAACTTTCTTT
>-|TRBV9|TRBJ1-1|once
CASSATNRGYAFF
TGTGCCAGCAGCGCAACAAATCGGGGGTATGCTTTCTTT
>-|TRBV11-1|TRBJ2-7|-
CASRRGSSGSYEQYF
TGTGCCAGCAGAAGAGGTAGTAGCGGATCCTACGAGCAGTACTTC
>TRBD2|TRBV18|TRBJ2-1|-
CASSRSGGANEQFF
TGTGCCAGCTCACGATCGGGGGGGGCTAATGAGCAGTTCTTC
>TRBD1|TRBV9|TRBJ2-5|few
CASSAGQGSETQYF
TGTGCCAGCAGCGCTGGACAGGGGTCGGAGACCCAGTACTTC
>-|TRBV4-3|TRBJ1-2|-
CASSQVAGISYGYTF
TGCGCCAGCAGCCAGGTTGCAGGTATCTCTTATGGCTACACCTTC
>TRBD1|TRBV9|TRBJ1-5|-
CASSTGVYNQPQHF
TGTGCCAGCTCGACAGGGGTTTACAATCAGCCCCAGCATTTT